The clone carrying this T cell receptor (beta chain) was seen a handful of times. The target antigen is unknown. Relative to the germline gene, one junction end is altered; a read error may explain this. This sample is part of a study of CD8 T cells in ankylosing spondylitis. General study findings and limits: The study identified a TCR beta motif of several highly homologous variants that appeared characteristic of ankylosing spondylitis blood.

One entry per CDR3 protein results from TCRdb running MiXCR on the 5' RACE reads. The sample lists around 770,000 distinct CDR3 sequences, 19% occurring once. The germline V gene has CDR1 SEHNR and CDR2 FQNEAQ (reference sequence). The CDR3 sequence is 16 residues long. The material sequenced was blood, either unsorted or a sorted T cell fraction (not recorded which). The chain uses TRBV7-9 and TRBJ2-7, with D hard to call. This sequence originates from a male donor with ankylosing spondylitis. CDR3 protein: CASSPYTSRESSEQYF. The CDR3, as DNA: TGTGCCAGCAGCCCCTATACCTCGCGAGAATCCTCCGAGCAGTACTTC. Full variable domain (remainder filled in from reference TRBV7-9 and TRBJ2-7): DTGVSQNPRHKITKRGQNVTFRCDPISEHNRLYWYRQTLGQGPEFLTYFQNEAQLEKSRLLSDRFSAERPKGSFSTLEIQRTEQGDSAMYLCASSPYTSRESSEQYFGPGTRLTVT.